This T cell receptor beta chain was identified in a study of blood T cell repertoires in COVID-19. Background on the study: Some COVID-19 samples were acute and others convalescent; all came from the United States, Italy and Spain. PBMCs, B-cell-depleted T cells, or T cells provided the cDNA or gDNA that made up the material.

This table comes from immunoSEQ multiplex PCR, and its TCRdb copy is limited to in-frame clones, with some not included. The table includes roughly 200,000 clones, 84% detected once. V was pared by 4 bases and J by 9 bases, with 13 bases of the junction left unmatched. CDR1 and CDR2 (germline): SGHNT, YYREEE (reference sequence). The CDR3 is made up of 16 amino acids. V gene TRBV5-4 combines with J gene TRBJ1-6, with 7 bases aligning to TRBD1. This clonotype was sampled from a woman in her 70s with active or convalescent COVID-19. The source material was peripheral blood. CDR3 DNA: TGTGCCAGCAGCCCCGACAGAGGGGGCTCGGGTTCACCCCTCCACTTT. It encodes CASSPDRGGSGSPLHF.